The 10 T cell receptor beta chains given below trace back to one sample, sequenced in a study of cytomegalovirus exposure and HLA in healthy donors. The PCR employed 60 Vbeta primers together with 13 Jbeta primers. The assay was immunoSEQ multiplex PCR, and TCRdb's table has in-frame clones only and misses some. The sample lists some 270,000 clones; 75% to 85% were seen once. The sample taken for sequencing was PBMCs. These receptors came from a girl between 2 and 10 years old in good health and CMV-seronegative.

This chain joins TRBV12-5 and TRBJ1-1; TRBD1 aligns across 7 bases. V trimming: 0 bases; J trimming: 5 bases; junction bases outside the gene matches: 9. This CDR3 spans 16 amino acids. Germline CDR1 is LGHNT and CDR2 is FRNRAP. CDR3 region: CASGLVPGGRGTEAFF. CDR3 coding DNA: TGTGCTAGTGGTTTGGTACCAGGGGGAAGGGGAACTGAAGCTTTCTTT.

The chain couples TRBV4-1 to TRBJ2-4; 13 bases agree with TRBD2. Germline V lookup: CDR1 MGHRA, CDR2 YSYEKL. The CDR3 has 18 residues. V lost 2 bases to trimming and J lost 5 bases; unmatched junction nucleotides: 9. This CDR3 is CASSQRLKGLAGENIQYF. CDR3 sequence (DNA): TGCGCCAGCAGCCAACGCCTGAAAGGACTAGCGGGGGAAAACATTCAGTACTTC.

This sequence joins TRBV9 and TRBJ2-3; TRBD2 agrees at 7 bases. The CDR3 extends over 15 amino acids. CDR1 is SGDLS, CDR2 YYNGEE, per germline. V lost 4 bases, J lost 2 bases, and 7 bases stayed unmatched. Written as DNA, the CDR3 is TGTGCCAGCAGCCCGAGTTGGGACTACACAGATACGCAGTATTTT. It codes for CASSPSWDYTDTQYF.

The chain has TRBV9 and TRBJ2-5; 8 bases map to TRBD2. The CDR3 runs to 14 residues. The ends lost 3 bases at V and 4 bases at J; junction bases unmatched: 5. The germline V gene has CDR1 SGDLS and CDR2 YYNGEE. The CDR3 DNA reads as TGTGCCAGCAGCGGAGGTGCGGGAGGAGAGACCCAGTACTTC. It encodes CASSGGAGGETQYF. The complete variable domain, with remaining parts taken from reference TRBV9 and TRBJ2-5, reads DSGVTQTPKHLITATGQRVTLRCSPRSGDLSVYWYQQSLDQGLQFLIQYYNGEERAKGNILERFSAQQFPDLHSELNLSSLELGDSALYFCASSGGAGGETQYFGPGTRLLVL.

This chain connects TRBV9 to TRBJ2-7; 9 positions match TRBD1. The CDR3 has 15 amino acids. The germline gives CDR1 SGDLS, CDR2 YYNGEE. The V segment lost 2 bases and the J segment 5 bases; nucleotides outside the gene matches: 8. The CDR3 here is CASSVGTGGMDEQYF. The CDR3 bases are TGTGCCAGCAGCGTTGGAACAGGGGGCATGGACGAGCAGTACTTC.

The rearrangement joins TRBV7-6 to TRBJ2-5, with 12 bases lining up with TRBD2. After removal of 3 bases from V and 4 bases from J, the junction contained 21 bases not matched to a gene. This CDR3 is built from 21 residues. CDR1 is SGHVS, CDR2 FNYEAQ, per germline. The CDR3 sequence: CASSFPGDPTLAGGPVETQYF. CDR3 sequence (DNA): TGTGCCAGCAGCTTCCCTGGGGACCCTACACTAGCGGGGGGACCTGTAGAGACCCAGTACTTC.

This chain uses TRBV21-1 with TRBJ1-6; the D call TRBD1 from the table was never checked on the DNA. TRBV21-1 is deemed a pseudogene. The CDR3 has 21 residues. In DNA, the CDR3 is TGTGCCAGCAGCAAAGCGCGTAAAAGTTCAGGGGGGAGCTCCTATAATTCACCCCTCCACTTT. This encodes CASSKARKSSGGSSYNSPLHF.

This clone was counted only a few times. The CDR3 sequence: CASSHRGHQTPFSGNTIYF. The DNA for the CDR3 is TGTGCCAGCAGCCATAGGGGCCACCAAACTCCTTTCTCTGGAAACACCATATATTTT. The V gene is TRBV5-6, the J gene TRBJ1-3; D possibly corresponds to TRBD1 (5 bases). The CDR3 is made up of 19 amino acids. Germline assignment: CDR1 SGHDT and CDR2 YYEEEE. V lost 4 bases and J 0 bases, leaving 23 bases between the germline ends.

The chain combines TRBV27 with TRBJ2-3, with D possibly matching TRBD2 (6 bases). Germline-derived CDR1 and CDR2 are MNHEY and SMNVEV (reference sequence). The CDR3 loop spans 15 amino acids. V gave up 3 bases and J gave up 2 bases, with 12 bases separating them. The CDR3 reads CASSFAGPFTDTQYF. CDR3 DNA: TGTGCCAGCAGTTTCGCGGGGCCTTTCACAGATACGCAGTATTTT.

This clone was recorded once. The genes are TRBV5-6 and TRBJ2-5; D is possibly TRBD1 (5 bases). Looked up from germline, CDR1 is SGHDT and CDR2 is YYEEEE. This CDR3 has 14 amino acids. The V gene lost 3 bases and the J gene lost 1 base, with 10 bases spanning the gap. CDR3 in amino acids: CASSWAGPQETQYF. The CDR3 bases are TGTGCCAGCAGCTGGGCAGGGCCCCAAGAGACCCAGTACTTC.